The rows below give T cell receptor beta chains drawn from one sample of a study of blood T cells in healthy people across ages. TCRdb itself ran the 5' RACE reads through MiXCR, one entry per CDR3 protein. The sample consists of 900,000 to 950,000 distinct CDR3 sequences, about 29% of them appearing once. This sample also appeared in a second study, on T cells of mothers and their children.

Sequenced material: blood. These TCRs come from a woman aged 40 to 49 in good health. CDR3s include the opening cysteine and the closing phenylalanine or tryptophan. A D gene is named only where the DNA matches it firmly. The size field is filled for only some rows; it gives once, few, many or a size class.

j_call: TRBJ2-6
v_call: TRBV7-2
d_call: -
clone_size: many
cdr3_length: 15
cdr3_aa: CASSLHSSGANVLTF
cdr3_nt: TGTGCCAGCAGCCTCCACAGCTCTGGGGCCAACGTCCTGACTTTC

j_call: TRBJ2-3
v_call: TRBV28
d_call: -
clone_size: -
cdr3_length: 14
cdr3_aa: CASNRSPVADTQYF
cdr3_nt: TGTGCCAGCAACCGGTCTCCAGTCGCAGATACGCAGTATTTT

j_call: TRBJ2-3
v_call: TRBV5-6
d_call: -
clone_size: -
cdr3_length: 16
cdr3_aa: CASSRIPGTTTDTQYF
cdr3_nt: TGTGCCAGCAGCCGAATCCCCGGGACAACTACAGATACGCAGTATTTT

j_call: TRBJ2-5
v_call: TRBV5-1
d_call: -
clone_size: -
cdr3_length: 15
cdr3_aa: CASSPDPGDRGTQYF
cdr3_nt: TGCGCCAGCAGCCCGGACCCAGGGGATCGAGGGACCCAGTACTTC

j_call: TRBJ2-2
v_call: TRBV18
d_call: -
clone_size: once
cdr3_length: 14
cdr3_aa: CASSRQVDTGELFF
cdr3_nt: TGTGCCAGCTCCCGGCAGGTCGACACCGGGGAGCTGTTTTTT

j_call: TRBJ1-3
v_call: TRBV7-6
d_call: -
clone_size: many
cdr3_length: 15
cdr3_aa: CASSLGSQGGNTIYF
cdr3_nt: TGTGCCAGCAGCTTAGGTTCACAGGGTGGAAACACCATATATTTT

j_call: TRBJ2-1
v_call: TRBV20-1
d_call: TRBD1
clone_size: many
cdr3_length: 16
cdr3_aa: CSARDRTGGSYNEQFF
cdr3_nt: TGCAGTGCTAGAGATCGAACAGGGGGTTCCTACAATGAGCAGTTCTTC

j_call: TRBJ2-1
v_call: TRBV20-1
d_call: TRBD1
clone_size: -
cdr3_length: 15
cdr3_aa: CSANPPGQGTFGQFF
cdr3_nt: TGCAGTGCTAATCCTCCGGGACAGGGGACCTTCGGGCAGTTCTTC

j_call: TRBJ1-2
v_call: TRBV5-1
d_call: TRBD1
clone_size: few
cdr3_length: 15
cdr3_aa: CASSPGTAANYGYTF
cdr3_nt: TGCGCCAGCAGCCCGGGGACAGCCGCTAACTATGGCTACACCTTC

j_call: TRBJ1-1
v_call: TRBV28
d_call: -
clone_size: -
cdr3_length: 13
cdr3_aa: CASTPAGNTEAFF
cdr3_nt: TGTGCCAGCACCCCGGCCGGTAACACTGAAGCTTTCTTT

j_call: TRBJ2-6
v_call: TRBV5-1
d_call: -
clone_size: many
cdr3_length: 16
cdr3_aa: CASSLEGSSGANVLTF
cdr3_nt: TGCGCCAGCAGCTTGGAGGGGAGCTCTGGGGCCAACGTCCTGACTTTC

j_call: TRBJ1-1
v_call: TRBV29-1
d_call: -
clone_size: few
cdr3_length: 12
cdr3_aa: CSITTANTEAFF
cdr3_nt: TGCAGCATTACGACAGCGAACACTGAAGCTTTCTTT

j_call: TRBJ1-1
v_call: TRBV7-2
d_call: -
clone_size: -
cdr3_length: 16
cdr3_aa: CASSRGPGSKNTEAFF
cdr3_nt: TGTGCCAGCAGCCGAGGGCCGGGGTCGAAGAACACTGAAGCTTTCTTT

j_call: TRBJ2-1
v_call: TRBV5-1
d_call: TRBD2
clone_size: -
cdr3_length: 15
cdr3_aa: CASSPGGVIYNEQFF
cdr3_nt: TGTGCCAGCAGCCCGGGGGGGGTCATCTACAATGAGCAGTTCTTC

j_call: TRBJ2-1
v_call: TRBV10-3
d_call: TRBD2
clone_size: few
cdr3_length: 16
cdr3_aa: CAISELAGGSYNEQFF
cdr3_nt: TGTGCCATCAGTGAGCTAGCGGGGGGCTCCTACAATGAGCAGTTCTTC

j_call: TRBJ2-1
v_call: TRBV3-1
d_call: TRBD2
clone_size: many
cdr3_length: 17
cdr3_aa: CASSQFTGGGNNNEQFF
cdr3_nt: TGTGCCAGCAGCCAATTCACTGGCGGGGGGAATAACAATGAGCAGTTCTTC

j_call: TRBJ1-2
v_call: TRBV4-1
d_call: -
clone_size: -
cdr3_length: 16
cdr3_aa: CASSQDPGWGGYGYAF
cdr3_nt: TGCGCCAGCAGCCAAGATCCAGGCTGGGGTGGCTATGGCTACGCCTTC

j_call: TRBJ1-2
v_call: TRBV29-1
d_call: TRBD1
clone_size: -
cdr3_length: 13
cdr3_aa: CSVFDRGNYGYTF
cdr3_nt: TGCAGCGTTTTTGACAGGGGGAACTATGGCTACACCTTC

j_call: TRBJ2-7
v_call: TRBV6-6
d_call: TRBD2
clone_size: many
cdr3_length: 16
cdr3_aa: CASSYSTSGAIYEQYF
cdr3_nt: TGTGCCAGCAGTTACTCGACTAGCGGGGCTATATACGAGCAGTACTTC

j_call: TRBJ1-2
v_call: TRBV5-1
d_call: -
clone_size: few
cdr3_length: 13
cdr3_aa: CASSFDLDYGYTF
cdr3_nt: TGCGCCAGCAGCTTCGATCTAGACTATGGCTACACCTTC

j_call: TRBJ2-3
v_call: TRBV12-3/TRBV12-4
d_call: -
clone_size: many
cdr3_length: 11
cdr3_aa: CASSFDVTQYF
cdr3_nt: TGTGCCAGCAGTTTTGATGTTACGCAGTATTTT

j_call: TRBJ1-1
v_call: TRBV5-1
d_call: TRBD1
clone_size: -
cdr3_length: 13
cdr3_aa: CASSSDRGTEAFF
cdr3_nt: TGTGCCAGCAGCTCCGACAGGGGGACTGAAGCTTTCTTT

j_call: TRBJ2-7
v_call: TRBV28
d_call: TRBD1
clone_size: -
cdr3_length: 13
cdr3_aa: CAAGVGGMYEQYF
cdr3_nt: TGTGCCGCGGGCGTAGGGGGCATGTACGAGCAGTACTTC

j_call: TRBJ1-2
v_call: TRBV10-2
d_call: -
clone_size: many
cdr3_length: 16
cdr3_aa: CASNARDLTSNYGYTF
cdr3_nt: TGCGCCAGCAATGCTCGGGACCTCACTTCTAACTATGGCTACACCTTC

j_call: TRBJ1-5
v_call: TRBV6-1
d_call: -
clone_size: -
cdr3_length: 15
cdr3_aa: CASSGWIGQGQPQHF
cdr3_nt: TGTGCCAGCAGTGGGTGGATCGGGCAGGGTCAGCCCCAGCATTTT

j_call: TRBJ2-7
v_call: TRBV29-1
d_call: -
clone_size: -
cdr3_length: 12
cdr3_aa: CSVVSGPYEQYF
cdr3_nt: TGCAGCGTTGTGTCCGGACCCTACGAGCAGTACTTC

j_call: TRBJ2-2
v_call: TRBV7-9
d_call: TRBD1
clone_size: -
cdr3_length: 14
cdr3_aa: CAGARDRGTGELFF
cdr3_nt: TGTGCCGGGGCCCGGGACAGGGGCACCGGGGAGCTGTTTTTT

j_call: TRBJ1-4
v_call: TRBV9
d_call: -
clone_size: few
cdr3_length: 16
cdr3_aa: CASSASVTPLDEKLFF
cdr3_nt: TGTGCCAGCAGCGCTTCTGTGACTCCTTTGGATGAAAAACTGTTTTTT

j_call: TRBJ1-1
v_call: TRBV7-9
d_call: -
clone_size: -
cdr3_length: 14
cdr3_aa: CASSLAGINTEAFF
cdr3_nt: TGTGCCAGCAGCTTAGCAGGCATTAACACTGAAGCTTTCTTT

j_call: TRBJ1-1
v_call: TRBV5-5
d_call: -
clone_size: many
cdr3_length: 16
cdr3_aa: CASSLALGATGTEAFF
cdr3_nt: TGTGCCAGCAGCTTGGCCCTGGGGGCAACGGGCACTGAAGCTTTCTTT

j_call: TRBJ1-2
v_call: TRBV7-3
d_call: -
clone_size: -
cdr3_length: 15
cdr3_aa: CASSLRTPEQDGYTF
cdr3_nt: TGTGCCAGCAGCTTAAGAACCCCGGAACAGGATGGCTACACCTTC

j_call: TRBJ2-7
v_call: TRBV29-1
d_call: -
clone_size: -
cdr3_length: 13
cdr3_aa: CSVNKGFPGEQYF
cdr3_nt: TGCAGCGTTAATAAAGGATTCCCCGGCGAGCAGTACTTC

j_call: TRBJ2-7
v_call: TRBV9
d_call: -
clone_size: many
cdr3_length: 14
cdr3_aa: CASSPSGGGNEQYF
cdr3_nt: TGTGCCAGCAGCCCCTCTGGAGGGGGTAACGAGCAGTACTTC

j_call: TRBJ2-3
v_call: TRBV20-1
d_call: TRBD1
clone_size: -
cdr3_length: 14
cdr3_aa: CSARGQTSTDTQYF
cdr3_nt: TGCAGTGCTCGGGGACAGACCAGCACAGATACGCAGTATTTT

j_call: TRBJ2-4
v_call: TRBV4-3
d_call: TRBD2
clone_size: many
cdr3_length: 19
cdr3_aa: CASSQEFLTSGGAQNIQYF
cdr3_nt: TGCGCCAGCAGCCAAGAATTCCTTACTAGCGGGGGGGCCCAAAACATTCAGTACTTC

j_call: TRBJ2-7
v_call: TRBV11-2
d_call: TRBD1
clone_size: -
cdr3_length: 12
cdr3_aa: CAVRDRINEQYF
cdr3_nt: TGTGCTGTTCGGGACAGGATCAACGAGCAGTACTTC

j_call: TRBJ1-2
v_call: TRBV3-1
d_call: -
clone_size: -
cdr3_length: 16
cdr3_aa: CASSPGTGNTRYGYTF
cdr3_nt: TGTGCCAGCAGCCCCGGGACTGGGAACACGCGCTATGGCTACACCTTC

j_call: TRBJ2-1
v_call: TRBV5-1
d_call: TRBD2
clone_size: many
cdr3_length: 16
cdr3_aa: CASSLVLRGGVNEQFF
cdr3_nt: TGCGCCAGCAGCTTGGTTCTTCGCGGGGGGGTGAATGAGCAGTTCTTC

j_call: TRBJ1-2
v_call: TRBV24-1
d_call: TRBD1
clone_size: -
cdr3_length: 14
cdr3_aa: CATSDTGTGGGYTF
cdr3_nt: TGTGCCACCAGTGATACCGGGACAGGCGGGGGCTACACCTTC

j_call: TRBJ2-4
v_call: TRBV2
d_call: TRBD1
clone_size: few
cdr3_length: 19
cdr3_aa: CASSESRDSVLVAKNIQYF
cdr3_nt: TGTGCCAGCAGTGAGTCGAGGGACAGTGTTCTTGTAGCCAAAAACATTCAGTACTTC

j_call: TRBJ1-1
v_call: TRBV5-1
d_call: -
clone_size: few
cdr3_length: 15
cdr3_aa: CASSARSRGEAEAFF
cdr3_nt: TGCGCCAGCAGCGCTCGTTCCAGGGGAGAAGCTGAAGCTTTCTTT

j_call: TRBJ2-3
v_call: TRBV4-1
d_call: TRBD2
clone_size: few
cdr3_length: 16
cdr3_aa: CASSPRTSGGEDTQYF
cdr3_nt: TGCGCCAGCAGCCCACGGACTAGCGGGGGGGAGGATACGCAGTATTTT

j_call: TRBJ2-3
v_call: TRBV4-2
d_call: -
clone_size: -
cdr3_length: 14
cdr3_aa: CASSQKGRGDTQYF
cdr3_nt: TGTGCCAGCAGCCAAAAAGGCCGTGGAGATACGCAGTATTTT

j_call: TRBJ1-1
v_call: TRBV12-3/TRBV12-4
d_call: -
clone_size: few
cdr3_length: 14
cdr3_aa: CASSWPGLNTEAFF
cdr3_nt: TGTGCCAGCAGCTGGCCGGGGTTGAACACTGAAGCTTTCTTT

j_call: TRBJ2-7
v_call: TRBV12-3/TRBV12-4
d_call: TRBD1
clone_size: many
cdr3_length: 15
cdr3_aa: CANGTRTGSPIEQYF
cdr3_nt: TGTGCCAACGGTACCCGGACAGGATCTCCTATCGAGCAGTACTTC

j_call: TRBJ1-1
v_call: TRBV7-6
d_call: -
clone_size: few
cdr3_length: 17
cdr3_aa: CASSLGSGAGKNTEAFF
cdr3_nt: TGTGCCAGCAGCTTAGGTTCGGGCGCAGGAAAGAACACTGAAGCTTTCTTT

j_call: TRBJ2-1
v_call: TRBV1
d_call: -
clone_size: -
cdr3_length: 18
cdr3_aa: CTSSQSGTSGGAYNEQFF
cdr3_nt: TGCACCAGCAGCCAATCCGGGACTAGCGGGGGGGCCTACAATGAGCAGTTCTTC

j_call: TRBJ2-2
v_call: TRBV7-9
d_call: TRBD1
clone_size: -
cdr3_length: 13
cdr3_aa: CAGDRDNTGELFF
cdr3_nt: TGTGCCGGAGACAGGGATAACACCGGGGAGCTGTTTTTT

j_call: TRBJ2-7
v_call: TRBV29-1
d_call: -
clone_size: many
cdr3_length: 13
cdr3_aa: CSGGGPSSYEQYF
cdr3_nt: TGCAGCGGTGGTGGACCAAGCTCCTACGAGCAGTACTTC

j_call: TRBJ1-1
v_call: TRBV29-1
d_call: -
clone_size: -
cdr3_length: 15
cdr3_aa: CSVEGLLALAGQAFF
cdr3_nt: TGCAGCGTTGAAGGCCTCCTAGCGCTGGCAGGGCAAGCTTTCTTT

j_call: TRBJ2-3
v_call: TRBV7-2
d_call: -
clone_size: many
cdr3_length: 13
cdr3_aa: CASSSQGYDTQYF
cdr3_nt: TGTGCCAGCAGCTCACAGGGATACGATACGCAGTATTTT

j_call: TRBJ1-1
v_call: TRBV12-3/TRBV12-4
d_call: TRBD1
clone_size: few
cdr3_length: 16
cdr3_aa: CASSPTGGLMNTEAFF
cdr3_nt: TGTGCCAGCAGTCCGACAGGGGGCCTCATGAACACTGAAGCTTTCTTT

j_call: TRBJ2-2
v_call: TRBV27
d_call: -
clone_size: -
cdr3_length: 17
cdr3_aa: CASSSPKGGRGTGELFF
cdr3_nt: TGTGCCAGCAGTTCCCCCAAGGGGGGCCGGGGAACCGGGGAGCTGTTTTTT

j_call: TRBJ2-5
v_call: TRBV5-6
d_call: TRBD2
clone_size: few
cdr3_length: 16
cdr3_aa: CASSLARGLAEETQYF
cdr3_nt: TGTGCCAGCAGCTTGGCAAGAGGACTAGCGGAAGAGACCCAGTACTTC